The 3 T cell receptor beta chains below come from one sample, sequenced in a study of shared clonotypes between healthy human individuals. The repertoire was sequenced with immunoSEQ multiplex PCR; TCRdb's copy has only in-frame clones and lacks some. The sample lists approximately 640,000 clones, about 90% occurring once. The sequenced sample consisted of memory CD8+ T cells from PBMCs. Noted subset: CD45RO+ cells pooled with CCR7-negative TemRA cells. The receptors here all came from a man aged 18 to 29 in good health. Some clones in this sample may be carry-over from other donors' samples.

The rearrangement uses TRBV5-1 and TRBJ1-1; perhaps TRBD1 as D (6 bases). Germline CDR1 SGHRS, CDR2 YFSETQ. The CDR3 is 12 amino acids. V dropped 4 bases and J dropped 11 bases, with 15 bases sitting between them. The CDR3 sequence is CASSPDGTTAFF. CDR3 DNA: TGCGCCAGCAGCCCGGACGGGACAACGGCTTTCTTT. The variable domain in full, with the rest retrieved from reference TRBV5-1 and TRBJ1-1, is KAGVTQTPRYLIKTRGQQVTLSCSPISGHRSVSWYQQTPGQGLQFLFEYFSETQRNKGNFPGRFSGRQFSNSRSEMNVSTLELGDSALYLCASSPDGTTAFFGQGTRLTVV.

The chain combines TRBV28 with TRBJ2-7; 9 bases align to TRBD2. This CDR3 is 17 amino acids long. Losses at the gene ends were 4 bases for V and 0 bases for J; bases not matched to a gene: 10. Germline V gene data show CDR1 as MDHEN and CDR2 as SYDVKM. CDR3 coding DNA: TGTGCCAGCAGTTCACGGATAGCGGGAGTTCCCTCCTACGAGCAGTACTTC. Protein product: CASSSRIAGVPSYEQYF.

The chain combines TRBV5-1 with TRBJ2-1; 13 nucleotides agree with TRBD2. CDR1 is SGHRS and CDR2 is YFSETQ in the germline V gene. The CDR3 extends over 17 amino acids. Trimming removed 4 bases from V and 6 bases from J; junction bases left unmatched: 10. CDR3 nucleotides: TGCGCCAGCAGCGCTAAGGGACTAGCGGGAAATGCCAATGAGCAGTTCTTC. It is translated as CASSAKGLAGNANEQFF.